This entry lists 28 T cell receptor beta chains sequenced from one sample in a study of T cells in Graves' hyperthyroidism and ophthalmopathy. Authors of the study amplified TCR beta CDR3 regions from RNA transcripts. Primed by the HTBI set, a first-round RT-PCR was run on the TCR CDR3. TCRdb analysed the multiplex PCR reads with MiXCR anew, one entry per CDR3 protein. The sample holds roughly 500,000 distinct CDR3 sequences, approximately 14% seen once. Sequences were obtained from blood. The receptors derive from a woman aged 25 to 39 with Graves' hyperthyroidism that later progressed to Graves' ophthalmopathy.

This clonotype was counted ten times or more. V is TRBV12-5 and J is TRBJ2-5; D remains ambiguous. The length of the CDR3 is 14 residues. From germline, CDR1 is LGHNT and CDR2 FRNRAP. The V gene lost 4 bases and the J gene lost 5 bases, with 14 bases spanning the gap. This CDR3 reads CASGSGYSGETQYF. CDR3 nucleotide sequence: TGTGCTAGTGGTTCCGGGTACTCCGGGGAGACCCAGTACTTC.

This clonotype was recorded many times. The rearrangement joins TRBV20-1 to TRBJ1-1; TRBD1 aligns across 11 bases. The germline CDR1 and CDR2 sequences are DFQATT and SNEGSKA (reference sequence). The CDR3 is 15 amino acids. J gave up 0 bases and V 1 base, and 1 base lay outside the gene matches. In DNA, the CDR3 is TGCAGTGCTAGAGTGGACAGGGGGCTGAACACTGAAGCTTTCTTT. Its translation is CSARVDRGLNTEAFF.

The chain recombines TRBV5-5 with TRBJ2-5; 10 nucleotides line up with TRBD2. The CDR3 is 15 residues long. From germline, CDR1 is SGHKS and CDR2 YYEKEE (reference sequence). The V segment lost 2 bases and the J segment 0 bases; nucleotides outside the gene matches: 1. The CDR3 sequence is CASSFTSGDQETQYF. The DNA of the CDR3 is TGTGCCAGCAGCTTTACTAGCGGGGACCAAGAGACCCAGTACTTC.

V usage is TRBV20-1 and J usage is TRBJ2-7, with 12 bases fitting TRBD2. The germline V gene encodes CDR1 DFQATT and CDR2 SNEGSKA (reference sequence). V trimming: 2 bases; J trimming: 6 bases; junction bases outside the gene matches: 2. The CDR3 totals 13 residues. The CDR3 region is CSARKLAGGEQYF. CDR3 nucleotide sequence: TGCAGTGCTAGAAAACTAGCGGGAGGCGAGCAGTACTTC.

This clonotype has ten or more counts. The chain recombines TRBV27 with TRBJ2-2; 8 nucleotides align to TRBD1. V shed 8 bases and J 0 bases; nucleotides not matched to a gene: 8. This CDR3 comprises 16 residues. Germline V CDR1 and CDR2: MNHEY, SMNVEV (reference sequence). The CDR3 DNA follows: TGTGCCAGCGCAAAGGGACAGGACACGAACACCGGGGAGCTGTTTTTT. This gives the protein CASAKGQDTNTGELFF.

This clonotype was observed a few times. The CDR3 nucleotides read TGTGCCATCAGCCCGCCGGGAAATGGTTCACCCCTCCACTTT. This encodes CAISPPGNGSPLHF. The V and J genes are TRBV10-3 and TRBJ1-6; no definite D call. This CDR3 is built from 14 residues. Per germline, CDR1 ENHRY and CDR2 SYGVKD. The ends were cut back, 6 bases at V and 9 bases at J, with 15 bases in the middle.

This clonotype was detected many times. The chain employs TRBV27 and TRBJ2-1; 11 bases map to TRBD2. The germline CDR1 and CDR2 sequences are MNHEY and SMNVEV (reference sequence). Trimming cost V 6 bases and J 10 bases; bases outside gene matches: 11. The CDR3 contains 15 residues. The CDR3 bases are TGTGCCAGCAGACTAGCGGGAGAAGAGACATGGGAGCAGTTCTTC. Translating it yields CASRLAGEETWEQFF.

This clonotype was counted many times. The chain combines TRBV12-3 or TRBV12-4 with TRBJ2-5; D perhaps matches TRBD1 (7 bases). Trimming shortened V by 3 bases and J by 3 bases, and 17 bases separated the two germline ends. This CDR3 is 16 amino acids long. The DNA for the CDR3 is TGTGCCAGCAGTTTCAATCGGGGGACAGAAAAAGAGACCCAGTACTTC. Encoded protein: CASSFNRGTEKETQYF.

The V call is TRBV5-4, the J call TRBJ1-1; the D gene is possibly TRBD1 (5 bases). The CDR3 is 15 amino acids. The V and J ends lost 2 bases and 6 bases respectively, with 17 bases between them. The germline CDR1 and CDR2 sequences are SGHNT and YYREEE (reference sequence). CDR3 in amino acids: CASSLEGRGTPEAFF. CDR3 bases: TGTGCCAGCAGCTTAGAGGGCCGAGGGACCCCTGAAGCTTTCTTT.

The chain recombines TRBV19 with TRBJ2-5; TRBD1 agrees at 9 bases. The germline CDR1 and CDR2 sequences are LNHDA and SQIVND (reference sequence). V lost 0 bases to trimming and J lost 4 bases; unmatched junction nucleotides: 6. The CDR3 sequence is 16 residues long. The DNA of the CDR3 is TGTGCCAGTAGTATAGATTTAGTGGACAGGGGAGAGACCCAGTACTTC. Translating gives CASSIDLVDRGETQYF. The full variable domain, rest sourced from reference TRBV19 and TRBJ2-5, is DGGITQSPKYLFRKEGQNVTLSCEQNLNHDAMYWYRQDPGQGLRLIYYSQIVNDFQKGDIAEGYSVSREKKESFPLTVTSAQKNPTAFYLCASSIDLVDRGETQYFGPGTRLLVL.

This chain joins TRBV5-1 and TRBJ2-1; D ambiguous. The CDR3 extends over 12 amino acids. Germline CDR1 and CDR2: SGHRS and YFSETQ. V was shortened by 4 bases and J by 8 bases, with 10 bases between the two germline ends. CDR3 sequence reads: CASSHPNDEQFF. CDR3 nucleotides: TGCGCCAGCAGCCACCCTAACGATGAGCAGTTCTTC.

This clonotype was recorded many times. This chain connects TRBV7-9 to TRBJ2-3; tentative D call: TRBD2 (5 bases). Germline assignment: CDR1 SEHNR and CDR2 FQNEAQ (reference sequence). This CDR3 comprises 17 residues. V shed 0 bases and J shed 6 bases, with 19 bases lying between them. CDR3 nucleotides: TGTGCCAGCAGCTTAGCGGTATTGGGAGCACCAAGGGATACGCAGTATTTT. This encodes CASSLAVLGAPRDTQYF. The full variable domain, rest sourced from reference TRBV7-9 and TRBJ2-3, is DTGVSQNPRHKITKRGQNVTFRCDPISEHNRLYWYRQTLGQGPEFLTYFQNEAQLEKSRLLSDRFSAERPKGSFSTLEIQRTEQGDSAMYLCASSLAVLGAPRDTQYFGPGTRLTVL.

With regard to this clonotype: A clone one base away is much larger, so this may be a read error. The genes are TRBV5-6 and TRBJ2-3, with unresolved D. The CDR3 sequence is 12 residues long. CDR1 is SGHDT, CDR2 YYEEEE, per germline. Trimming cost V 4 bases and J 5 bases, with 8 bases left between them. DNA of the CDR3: TGTGCCAGCAGCACTGGACGAGATACGCAGTATTTT. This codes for CASSTGRDTQYF.

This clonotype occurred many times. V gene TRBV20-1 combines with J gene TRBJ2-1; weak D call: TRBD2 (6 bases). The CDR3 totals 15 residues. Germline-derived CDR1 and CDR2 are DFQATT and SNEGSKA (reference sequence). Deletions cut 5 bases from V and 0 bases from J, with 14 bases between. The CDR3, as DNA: TGCAGTGCTCAAATAGCGGAGTCCTCCTACAATGAGCAGTTCTTC. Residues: CSAQIAESSYNEQFF.

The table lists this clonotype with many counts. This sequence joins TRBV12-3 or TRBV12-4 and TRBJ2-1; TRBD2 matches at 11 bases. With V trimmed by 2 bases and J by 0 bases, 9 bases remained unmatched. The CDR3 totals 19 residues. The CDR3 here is CASSLTPGLAVSSYNEQFF. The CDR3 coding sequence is TGTGCCAGCAGTTTAACTCCGGGACTAGCGGTGAGCTCCTACAATGAGCAGTTCTTC.

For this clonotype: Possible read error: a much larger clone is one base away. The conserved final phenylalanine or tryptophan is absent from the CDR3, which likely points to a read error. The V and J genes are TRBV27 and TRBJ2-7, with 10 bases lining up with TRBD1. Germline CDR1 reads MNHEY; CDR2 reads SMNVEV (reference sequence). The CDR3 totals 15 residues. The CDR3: CGSFSGGTGDYEQYL. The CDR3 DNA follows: TGTGGCAGCTTCTCGGGGGGGACAGGGGACTACGAGCAGTACCTC.

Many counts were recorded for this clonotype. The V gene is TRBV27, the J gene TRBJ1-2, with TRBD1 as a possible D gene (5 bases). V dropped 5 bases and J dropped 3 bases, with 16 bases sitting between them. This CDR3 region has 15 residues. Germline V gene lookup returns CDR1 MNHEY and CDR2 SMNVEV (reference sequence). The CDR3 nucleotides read TGTGCCAGCAGTCCACCCGGGGCACCGTACTATGGCTACACCTTC. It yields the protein CASSPPGAPYYGYTF.

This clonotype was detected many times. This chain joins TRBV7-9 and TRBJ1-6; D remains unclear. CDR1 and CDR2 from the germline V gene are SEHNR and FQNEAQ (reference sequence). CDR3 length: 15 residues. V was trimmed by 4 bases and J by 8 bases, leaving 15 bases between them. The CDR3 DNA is TGTGCCAGCAGCTCCGGCGCGGCCGGGGATTCACCCCTCCACTTT. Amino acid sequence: CASSSGAAGDSPLHF.

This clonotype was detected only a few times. The DNA for the CDR3 is TGTGCCAGCAGCTTAATGGCTAGCGGGCCCTACGAGCAGTACTTC. This sequence encodes CASSLMASGPYEQYF. The rearrangement joins TRBV7-3 to TRBJ2-7; 8 bases line up with TRBD2. With V trimmed by 1 base and J by 2 bases, 4 bases remained unmatched. Germline values: CDR1 SGHTA, CDR2 FQGTGA. CDR3 length: 15 amino acids.

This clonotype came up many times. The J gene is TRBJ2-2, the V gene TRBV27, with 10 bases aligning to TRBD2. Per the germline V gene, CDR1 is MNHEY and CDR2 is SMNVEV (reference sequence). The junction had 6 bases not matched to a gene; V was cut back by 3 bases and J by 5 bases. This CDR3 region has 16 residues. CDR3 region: CASSLGTSVVTGELFF. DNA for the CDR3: TGTGCCAGCAGTTTGGGGACTAGCGTGGTTACCGGGGAGCTGTTTTTT.

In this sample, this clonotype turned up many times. Here the CDR3 DNA reads TGTGCCAGTAGTCCGTGGACAGGGTCCTATGGCTACACCTTC. As protein: CASSPWTGSYGYTF. This sequence joins TRBV19 and TRBJ1-2; 8 bases map to TRBD1. V lost 5 bases to trimming and J lost 4 bases; unmatched junction nucleotides: 6. The CDR3 has 14 residues. Germline V gene lookup returns CDR1 LNHDA and CDR2 SQIVND (reference sequence).

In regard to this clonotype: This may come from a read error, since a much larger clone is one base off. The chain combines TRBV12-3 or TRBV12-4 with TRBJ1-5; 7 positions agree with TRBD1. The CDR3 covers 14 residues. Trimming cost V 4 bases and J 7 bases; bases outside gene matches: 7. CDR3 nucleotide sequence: TGTGCCAGCAGTTACAGGGGCTTAAACCAGCCCCAGCATTTT. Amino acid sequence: CASSYRGLNQPQHF.

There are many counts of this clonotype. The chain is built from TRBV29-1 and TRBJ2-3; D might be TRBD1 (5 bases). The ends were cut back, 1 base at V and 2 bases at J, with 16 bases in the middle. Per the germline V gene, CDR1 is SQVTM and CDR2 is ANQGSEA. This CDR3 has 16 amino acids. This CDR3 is CSVEGFDRQITDTQYF. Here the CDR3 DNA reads TGCAGCGTTGAAGGATTCGACAGACAGATCACAGATACGCAGTATTTT.

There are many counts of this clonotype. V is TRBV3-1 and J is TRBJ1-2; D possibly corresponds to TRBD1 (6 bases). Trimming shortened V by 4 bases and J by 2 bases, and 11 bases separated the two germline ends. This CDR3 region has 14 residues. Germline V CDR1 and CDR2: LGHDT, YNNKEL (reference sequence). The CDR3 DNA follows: TGTGCCAGCAGCCCGGGACACCGAAACTATGGCTACACCTTC. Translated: CASSPGHRNYGYTF.

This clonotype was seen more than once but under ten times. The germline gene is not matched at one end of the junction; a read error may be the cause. CDR3 sequence: CASSPPQVSHEQYF. The CDR3 region has the DNA TGTGCCAGCAGCCCCCCACAGGTCTCCCACGAGCAGTACTTC. This rearrangement joins TRBV28 to TRBJ2-7; tentatively, D is TRBD1 (5 bases). This CDR3 has 14 amino acids. Germline loops: CDR1 MDHEN, CDR2 SYDVKM.

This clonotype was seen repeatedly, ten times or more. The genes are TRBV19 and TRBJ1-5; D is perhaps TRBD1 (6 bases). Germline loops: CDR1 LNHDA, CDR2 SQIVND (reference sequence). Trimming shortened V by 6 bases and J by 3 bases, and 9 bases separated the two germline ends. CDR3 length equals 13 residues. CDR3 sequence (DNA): TGTGCCAGTAGGGACAGATCCAATCAGCCCCAGCATTTT. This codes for CASRDRSNQPQHF.

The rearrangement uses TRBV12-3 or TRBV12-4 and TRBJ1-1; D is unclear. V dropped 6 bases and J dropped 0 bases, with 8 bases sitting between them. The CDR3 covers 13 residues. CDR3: CASRANMNTEAFF. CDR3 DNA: TGTGCCAGCAGGGCCAACATGAACACTGAAGCTTTCTTT.

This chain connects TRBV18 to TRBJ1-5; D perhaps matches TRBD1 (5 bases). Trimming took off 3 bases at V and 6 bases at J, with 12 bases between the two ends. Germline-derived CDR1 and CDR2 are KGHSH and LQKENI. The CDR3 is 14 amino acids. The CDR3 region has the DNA TGTGCCAGCTCACCGGGCAGGGAGGGTCAGCCCCAGCATTTT. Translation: CASSPGREGQPQHF.